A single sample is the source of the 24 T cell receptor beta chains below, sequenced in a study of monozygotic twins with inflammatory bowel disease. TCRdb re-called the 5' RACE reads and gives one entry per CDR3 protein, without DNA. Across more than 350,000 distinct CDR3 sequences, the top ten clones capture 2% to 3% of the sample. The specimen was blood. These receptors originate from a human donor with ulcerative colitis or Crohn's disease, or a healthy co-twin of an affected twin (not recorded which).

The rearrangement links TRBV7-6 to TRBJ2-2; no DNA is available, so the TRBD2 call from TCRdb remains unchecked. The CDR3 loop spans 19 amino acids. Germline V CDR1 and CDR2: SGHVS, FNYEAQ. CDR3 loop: CASSPFSGRWQTTAGELFF.

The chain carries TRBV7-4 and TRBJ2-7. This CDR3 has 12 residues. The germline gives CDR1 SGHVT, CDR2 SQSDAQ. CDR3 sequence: CASLTTSYEQYF.

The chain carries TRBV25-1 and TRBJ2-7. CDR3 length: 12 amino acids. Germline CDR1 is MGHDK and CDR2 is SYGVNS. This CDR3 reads CASSEINYEQYF.

This chain's CDR3 is CASSLQGPTGTEAFF. The chain joins TRBV5-1 to TRBJ1-1; the D call from TCRdb, TRBD1, cannot be confirmed without DNA. The CDR3 is made up of 15 amino acids. Germline V CDR1 and CDR2: SGHRS, YFSETQ.

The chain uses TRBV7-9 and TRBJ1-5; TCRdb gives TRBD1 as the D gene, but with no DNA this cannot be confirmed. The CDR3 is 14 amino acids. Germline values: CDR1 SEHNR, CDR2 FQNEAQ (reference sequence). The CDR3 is CASSPLGTAQPQHF.

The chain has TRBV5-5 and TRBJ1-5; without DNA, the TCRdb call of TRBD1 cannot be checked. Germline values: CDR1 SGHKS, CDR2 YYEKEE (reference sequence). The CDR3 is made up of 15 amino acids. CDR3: CASSFSRGDGQPQHF.

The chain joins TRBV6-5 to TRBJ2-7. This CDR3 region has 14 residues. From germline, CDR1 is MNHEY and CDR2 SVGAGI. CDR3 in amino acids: CASSYLSSSYEQYF.

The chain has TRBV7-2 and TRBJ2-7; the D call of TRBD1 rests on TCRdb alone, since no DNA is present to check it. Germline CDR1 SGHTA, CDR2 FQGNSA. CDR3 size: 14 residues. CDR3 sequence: CASSLDTTGYEQYF.

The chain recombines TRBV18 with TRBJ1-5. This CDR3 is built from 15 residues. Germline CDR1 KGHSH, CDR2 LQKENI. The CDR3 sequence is CASSPVADSNQPQHF. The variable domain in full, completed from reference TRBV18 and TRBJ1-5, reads NAGVMQNPRHLVRRRGQEARLRCSPMKGHSHVYWYRQLPEEGLKFMVYLQKENIIDESGMPKERFSAEFPKEGPSILRIQQVVRGDSAAYFCASSPVADSNQPQHFGDGTRLSIL.

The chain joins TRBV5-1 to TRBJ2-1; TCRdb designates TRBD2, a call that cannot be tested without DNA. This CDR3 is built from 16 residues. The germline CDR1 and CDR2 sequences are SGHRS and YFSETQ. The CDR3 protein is CASGLAGGRGYNEQFF.

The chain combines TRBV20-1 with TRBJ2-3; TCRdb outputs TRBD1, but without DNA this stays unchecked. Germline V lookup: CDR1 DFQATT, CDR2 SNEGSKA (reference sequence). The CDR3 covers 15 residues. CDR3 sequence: CSATPGGRGTDTQYF.

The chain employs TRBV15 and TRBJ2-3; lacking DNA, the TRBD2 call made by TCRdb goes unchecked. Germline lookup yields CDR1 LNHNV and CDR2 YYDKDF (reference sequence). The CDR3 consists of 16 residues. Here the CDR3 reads CATSTRLAATTDTQYF.

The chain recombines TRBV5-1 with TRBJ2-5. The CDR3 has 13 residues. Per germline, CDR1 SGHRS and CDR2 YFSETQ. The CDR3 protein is CASSLFLGETQYF.

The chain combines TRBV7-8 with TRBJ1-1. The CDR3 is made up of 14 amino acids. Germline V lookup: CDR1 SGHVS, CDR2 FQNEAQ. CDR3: CASSFSGGGSEAFF.

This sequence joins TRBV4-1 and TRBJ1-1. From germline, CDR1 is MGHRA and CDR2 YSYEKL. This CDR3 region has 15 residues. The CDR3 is CASSQDESMNTEAFF.

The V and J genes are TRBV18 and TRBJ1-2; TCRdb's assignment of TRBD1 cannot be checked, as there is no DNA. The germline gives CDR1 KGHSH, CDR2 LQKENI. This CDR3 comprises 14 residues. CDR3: CASSPMGQGSGYTF.

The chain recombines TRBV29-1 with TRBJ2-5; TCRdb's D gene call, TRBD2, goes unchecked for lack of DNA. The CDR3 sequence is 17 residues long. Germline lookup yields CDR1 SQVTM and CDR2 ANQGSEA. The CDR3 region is CSGQWDPSGGIQETQYF.

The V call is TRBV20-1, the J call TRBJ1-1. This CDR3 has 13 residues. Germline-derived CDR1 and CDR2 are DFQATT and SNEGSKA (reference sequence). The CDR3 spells CSARALGYTEAFF.

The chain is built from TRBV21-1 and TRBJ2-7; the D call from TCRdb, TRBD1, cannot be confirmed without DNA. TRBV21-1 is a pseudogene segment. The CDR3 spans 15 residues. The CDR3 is CASSRGTASSYEQYF.

The CDR3 is CASSPTTGIEYF. The chain carries TRBV14 and TRBJ2-7; the D call of TRBD1 rests on TCRdb alone, since no DNA is present to check it. The CDR3 runs to 12 residues. Germline CDR1 is SGHDN and CDR2 is FVKESK. Filled out from reference TRBV14 and TRBJ2-7, the complete variable domain reads EAGVTQFPSHSVIEKGQTVTLRCDPISGHDNLYWYRRVMGKEIKFLLHFVKESKQDESGMPNNRFLAERTGGTYSTLKVQPAELEDSGVYFCASSPTTGIEYFGPGTRLTVT.

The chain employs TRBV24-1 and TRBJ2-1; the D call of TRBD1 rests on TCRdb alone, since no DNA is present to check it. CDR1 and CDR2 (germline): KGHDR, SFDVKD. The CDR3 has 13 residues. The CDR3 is CATGGGNYNEQFF.

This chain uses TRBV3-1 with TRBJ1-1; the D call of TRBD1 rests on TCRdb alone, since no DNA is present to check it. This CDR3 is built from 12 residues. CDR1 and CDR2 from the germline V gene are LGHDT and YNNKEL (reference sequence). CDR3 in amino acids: CASSQRGGMAFF.

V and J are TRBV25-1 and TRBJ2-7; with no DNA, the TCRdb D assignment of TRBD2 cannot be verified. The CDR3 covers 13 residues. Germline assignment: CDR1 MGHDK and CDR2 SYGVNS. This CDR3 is CASSDPSSYEQYF.

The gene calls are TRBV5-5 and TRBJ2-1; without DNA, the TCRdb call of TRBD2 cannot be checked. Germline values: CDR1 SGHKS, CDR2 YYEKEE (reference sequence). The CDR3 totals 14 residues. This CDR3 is CASSLVGRGNEQFF.